A single sample is the source of the 25 T cell receptor beta chains below, sequenced in a study of T cell repertoires in cytomegalovirus infection. Via MiXCR, TCRdb re-called the reads, giving one row per CDR3 protein. The sample shows nearly 550,000 distinct CDR3 sequences, about 15% of them seen only once. Material for sequencing was CD8+ T cells from PBMCs. The receptors were sampled from a human donor in good health (CMV status not recorded). Some clones in this sample may be carry-over from other donors' samples.

This clonotype was detected many times. The chain uses TRBV7-8 and TRBJ1-1; D is perhaps TRBD1 (6 bases). The CDR3 sequence is 17 residues long. Germline V gene sequence: CDR1 SGHVS, CDR2 FQNEAQ. Trimming pared 4 bases from V and 1 base from J, leaving 19 bases between. CDR3 bases: TGTGCCAGCAGCTGGTCCGAGGGGGTCAGACCGAACACTGAAGCTTTCTTT. Its translation is CASSWSEGVRPNTEAFF.

The CDR3 region has the DNA TGTGCCAGCAGCCCCGGGCCAGGGGAGCAGTACTTC. Its translation: CASSPGPGEQYF. The J gene is TRBJ2-7, the V gene TRBV27; weak D call: TRBD1 (5 bases). Germline CDR1 reads MNHEY; CDR2 reads SMNVEV (reference sequence). Trimming pared 6 bases from V and 7 bases from J, leaving 13 bases between. CDR3 length: 12 amino acids.

This clonotype was seen many times. The chain uses TRBV12-5 and TRBJ2-1; TRBD2 agrees at 10 bases. The CDR3 runs 14 residues. Germline loops: CDR1 LGHNT, CDR2 FRNRAP. The V gene end was trimmed by 6 bases and the J gene end by 16 bases; junction bases not matched to a gene: 15. CDR3 residues: CASGSSLLAGPTFF. In DNA, the CDR3 is TGTGCTAGTGGCTCATCCCTACTAGCGGGACCTACTTTCTTC.

This clonotype was detected only a few times. The gene calls are TRBV7-9 and TRBJ1-6, with 7 bases lining up with TRBD1. CDR1 SEHNR and CDR2 FQNEAQ come from the germline V gene (reference sequence). V gave up 5 bases and J gave up 6 bases; unmatched junction bases: 4. CDR3 length equals 14 residues. CDR3 bases: TGTGCCAGCAGCCCCACAGGGGTTAATTCACCCCTCCACTTT. Its translation is CASSPTGVNSPLHF.

This clonotype came up once. The V gene is TRBV4-2, the J gene TRBJ2-7; D is perhaps TRBD2 (6 bases). The V gene lost 4 bases and the J gene lost 5 bases, with 12 bases spanning the gap. This CDR3 region has 13 residues. Germline CDR1 and CDR2: LGHNA and YNFKEQ. The CDR3 loop reads CASSPGSWDEQYF. As DNA, the CDR3 is TGTGCCAGCAGCCCCGGGAGTTGGGACGAGCAGTACTTC.

Regarding this clonotype: The final CDR3 position lacks the conserved phenylalanine or tryptophan, pointing to a likely read error. The chain is built from TRBV9 and TRBJ2-1; TRBD2 matches 9 bases. The germline CDR1 and CDR2 sequences are SGDLS and YYNGEE. Trimming took 0 bases from V and 4 from J; bases not matched to a gene: 8. The CDR3 runs to 17 residues. The CDR3 DNA reads as TGTGCCAGCAGCGTAGATGAGAGTAGCGGGAGTTACAATGAGCAGTTCTTA. Its protein is CASSVDESSGSYNEQFL.

This clonotype was recorded many times. The chain combines TRBV20-1 with TRBJ2-4; D not certain. Trimming pared 3 bases from V and 3 bases from J, leaving 15 bases between. Germline lookup yields CDR1 DFQATT and CDR2 SNEGSKA (reference sequence). The CDR3 length is 15 residues. CDR3 coding DNA: TGCAGTGCTAGGAGGATTTTGTTAGGCAAAAACATTCAGTACTTC. The encoded protein is CSARRILLGKNIQYF.

About this clonotype itself: This sequence may be a read error, since a much larger clone differs from it by one base. The rearrangement uses TRBV6-5 and TRBJ2-5; the D call may be TRBD1 or TRBD2 (5 bases each). Germline lookup yields CDR1 MNHEY and CDR2 SVGAGI. The CDR3 loop spans 13 amino acids. The CDR3 sequence: CASSSQGPETHYF. Written as DNA, the CDR3 is TGTGCCAGCAGTTCTCAGGGACCAGAGACCCATTACTTC.

The CDR3 sequence: CSVGGLAGPDTQYF. As DNA, the CDR3 is TGCAGCGTTGGAGGACTAGCGGGACCGGATACGCAGTATTTT. This chain joins TRBV29-1 and TRBJ2-3; TRBD2 aligns across 12 bases. The trim removed 4 bases at V and 6 bases at J, leaving 5 bases unmatched. CDR1 SQVTM and CDR2 ANQGSEA come from the germline V gene. CDR3 size: 14 residues.

The V call is TRBV3-1, the J call TRBJ2-3, with D uncertain. Germline V gives CDR1 LGHDT, CDR2 YNNKEL (reference sequence). Between the trimmed V and J ends, which lost 2 bases and 10 bases, there was a span of 10 bases. The CDR3 length is 12 residues. CDR3 nucleotides: TGTGCCAGCAGCCAACGGTGGAAATCGCAGTATTTT. It encodes CASSQRWKSQYF.

This clonotype was counted only a few times. J is TRBJ2-7 and V is TRBV27; TRBD2 agrees at 11 bases. The ends lost 7 bases at V and 4 bases at J; junction bases unmatched: 21. The CDR3 is 19 residues long. Germline CDR1 reads MNHEY; CDR2 reads SMNVEV (reference sequence). The DNA for the CDR3 is TGTGCCAGCAAGTTGGGGGGAACTAGCGGGGGCCCGTCCCTTTACGAGCAGTACTTC. This sequence encodes CASKLGGTSGGPSLYEQYF.

The sample holds many counts of this clonotype. The chain joins TRBV20-1 to TRBJ1-3, with 7 bases matching TRBD1. The CDR3 is made up of 15 amino acids. The germline gives CDR1 DFQATT, CDR2 SNEGSKA (reference sequence). Trimming removed 0 bases from V and 1 base from J; junction bases left unmatched: 3. The CDR3 protein is CSARDLGQSGNTIYF. CDR3 in DNA: TGCAGTGCTAGAGATCTGGGACAGTCTGGAAACACCATATATTTT.

The chain employs TRBV4-2 and TRBJ1-2; 8 positions agree with TRBD1. V lost 0 bases, J lost 0 bases, and 12 bases stayed unmatched. The CDR3 runs 19 residues. Germline CDR1 reads LGHNA; CDR2 reads YNFKEQ. DNA for the CDR3: TGTGCCAGCAGCCAAGAGGACGGGACAGGATCCTTAGCTAACTATGGCTACACCTTC. The encoded protein is CASSQEDGTGSLANYGYTF.

The J gene is TRBJ2-7, the V gene TRBV20-1; TRBD1 aligns across 8 bases. The CDR3 has 13 amino acids. Germline loops: CDR1 DFQATT, CDR2 SNEGSKA (reference sequence). V shed 5 bases and J 2 bases; nucleotides not matched to a gene: 5. The chain's CDR3 is CSARTGITYEQYF. Written as DNA, the CDR3 is TGCAGTGCTCGGACAGGGATTACCTACGAGCAGTACTTC.

The V gene is TRBV24-1, the J gene TRBJ1-2; the D gene is possibly TRBD1 (6 bases). Deletions cut 0 bases from V and 11 bases from J, with 18 bases between. This CDR3 contains 15 residues. Germline V CDR1 and CDR2: KGHDR, SFDVKD. In nucleotides, the CDR3 is TGTGCCACCAGTGATTTGGACATGACAGGCCCGTGGTACACCTTC. Encoded protein: CATSDLDMTGPWYTF.

This clonotype was seen many times. J is TRBJ2-7 and V is TRBV6-1; TRBD2 matches 7 bases. J lost 0 bases, V lost 8 bases, and 4 bases had no gene match. CDR1 and CDR2 from the germline V gene are MNHNS and SASEGT. The CDR3 length is 13 residues. This CDR3 is CASWGGSSYEQYF. The CDR3 coding sequence is TGTGCCAGCTGGGGGGGTAGCTCCTACGAGCAGTACTTC.

This clonotype was seen repeatedly, ten times or more. The V and J genes are TRBV7-9 and TRBJ2-7; D not resolved. CDR1 and CDR2 from the germline V gene are SEHNR and FQNEAQ (reference sequence). The CDR3 spans 13 residues. With 0 bases removed from V and 3 bases from J, the gap between germline ends came to 6 bases. CDR3 in amino acids: CASSLAHSYEQYF. The CDR3 region has the DNA TGTGCCAGCAGCTTAGCTCACAGCTACGAGCAGTACTTC.

This clonotype was detected ten times or more. The chain links TRBV7-9 to TRBJ2-3; 9 bases match TRBD2. The germline V gene has CDR1 SEHNR and CDR2 FQNEAQ (reference sequence). This CDR3 contains 15 residues. The V segment lost 5 bases and the J segment 5 bases; nucleotides outside the gene matches: 8. CDR3 in amino acids: CASSPWREGLDTQYF. CDR3 DNA sequence: TGTGCCAGCAGCCCCTGGCGGGAGGGCCTAGATACGCAGTATTTT. The variable domain in full, with the rest retrieved from reference TRBV7-9 and TRBJ2-3, is DTGVSQNPRHKITKRGQNVTFRCDPISEHNRLYWYRQTLGQGPEFLTYFQNEAQLEKSRLLSDRFSAERPKGSFSTLEIQRTEQGDSAMYLCASSPWREGLDTQYFGPGTRLTVL.

This clonotype was seen a handful of times. This rearrangement joins TRBV29-1 to TRBJ2-1; weak D call: TRBD1 (6 bases). The CDR3 has 15 amino acids. Trimming took 1 base from V and 4 from J, leaving 14 bases between them. Germline CDR1 and CDR2: SQVTM and ANQGSEA. The CDR3 sequence: CSVEGWQGRYNEQFF. The CDR3 bases are TGCAGCGTTGAAGGGTGGCAGGGGAGATACAATGAGCAGTTCTTC.

This clonotype showed up just a few times. The chain is built from TRBV12-3 or TRBV12-4 and TRBJ1-5, with D perhaps matching TRBD1 (5 bases). The CDR3 contains 16 residues. V was clipped by 7 bases and J by 0 bases, with 16 bases between them. The CDR3 sequence is CASKISTESSNQPQHF. The DNA for the CDR3 is TGTGCCAGCAAGATCTCGACAGAAAGTAGCAATCAGCCCCAGCATTTT.

This clonotype showed up just a few times. The chain has TRBV5-4 and TRBJ1-6; D uncertain. CDR1 SGHNT and CDR2 YYREEE come from the germline V gene (reference sequence). V was cut by 4 bases and J by 16 bases, with 15 bases left in between. The CDR3 is made up of 12 amino acids. In DNA, the CDR3 is TGTGCCAGCAGCCTGGAAGGTGGAGCGCTCCACTTT. Its translation is CASSLEGGALHF.

This clonotype has a single count. Just one base apart from a much larger clone, this may be a read error. V and J are TRBV4-2 and TRBJ2-1; no clear D. CDR1 is LGHNA and CDR2 is YNFKEQ in the germline V gene. Trimming took off 0 bases at V and 0 bases at J, with 6 bases between the two ends. The length of the CDR3 is 15 residues. The CDR3 here is CASSQDAASYNEQFF. Written as DNA, the CDR3 is TGTGCCAGCAGCCAAGATGCGGCCTCCTACAATGAGCAGTTCTTC.

This clonotype has more than one count but fewer than ten. The V gene is TRBV4-1, the J gene TRBJ1-5; D call uncertain. Germline values: CDR1 MGHRA, CDR2 YSYEKL. Trimming took 1 base from V and 1 from J, leaving 8 bases between them. The CDR3 runs to 15 residues. The CDR3 nucleotides are TGCGCCAGCAGCCAAGTAGTACAGAGCAATCAGCCCCAGCATTTT. Protein product: CASSQVVQSNQPQHF.

This clonotype was counted many times. The V and J genes are TRBV7-6 and TRBJ1-1; TRBD1 might be the D (6 bases). This CDR3 comprises 17 residues. Germline V lookup: CDR1 SGHVS, CDR2 FNYEAQ. Trimming pared 1 base from V and 0 bases from J, leaving 15 bases between. The CDR3: CASSLEDRPQLNTEAFF. In DNA, the CDR3 is TGTGCCAGCAGCTTAGAGGACAGACCTCAGCTGAACACTGAAGCTTTCTTT. Complete variable domain (other parts from reference TRBV7-6 and TRBJ1-1): GAGVSQSPRYKVTKRGQDVALRCDPISGHVSLYWYRQALGQGPEFLTYFNYEAQQDKSGLPNDRFSAERPEGSISTLTIQRTEQRDSAMYRCASSLEDRPQLNTEAFFGQGTRLTVV.

This clonotype was seen a few times. The chain combines TRBV4-2 with TRBJ2-1; no reliable D call. There are 19 residues in the CDR3. Between the trimmed V and J ends, which lost 0 bases and 4 bases, there was a span of 22 bases. Germline loops: CDR1 LGHNA, CDR2 YNFKEQ. CDR3 loop: CASSQDETPPKILYNEQFF. DNA for the CDR3: TGTGCCAGCAGCCAAGATGAAACACCACCCAAGATTCTTTACAATGAGCAGTTCTTC.